This T cell receptor beta chain was recovered during a study of long-term antiretroviral therapy in people with HIV. Donors needed at least one pre-ART PBMC sample plus at least two post-ART samples. Germline trimming cut 6 bases from V and 4 bases from J; bases unmatched to any gene: 16. Per the germline V gene, CDR1 is SNHLY and CDR2 is FYNNEI. CDR3 size: 18 residues. The study, taken as a whole, reports: HIV repertoires showed narrower CDR3 length ranges than controls. Clones showing expansion before ART dominated the repertoire at all time points.

The immunoSEQ assay was v3.0, run at survey level. The data were produced by immunoSEQ multiplex PCR, yet TCRdb's version contains in-frame clones alone and is incomplete. This table holds 9,000 to 13,000 clones, 81% found once. As for this clone: Antigen: not known.

The TCR sequence derives from a man aged 40-49 years with HIV. V and J are TRBV2 and TRBJ2-1; 9 nucleotides agree with TRBD2. The starting material was unsorted PBMCs, obtained 1.8 years after starting antiretroviral therapy. This CDR3 is CASSVNSGSAPGYNEQFF. The DNA of the CDR3 is TGTGCCAGCAGCGTGAATAGCGGGAGCGCCCCGGGTTACAATGAGCAGTTCTTC.